This TCR beta chain was profiled in a study of T cells in Graves' hyperthyroidism and ophthalmopathy. Using RNA transcripts as the source, TCR beta CDR3 regions were amplified. Carried out on the TCR CDR3, a first-round RT-PCR used the HTBI primer set. TCRdb called the multiplex PCR reads again in MiXCR, with one record for every CDR3 protein. This sample has 200,000 to 300,000 distinct CDR3 sequences, with about 17% found just once. The CDR3 runs to 17 residues. Trimming removed 1 base at V and 2 bases at J, with 18 bases between. The sample holds many counts of this clonotype. Its antigen is still unknown. Researchers barred patients who had uncontrolled infection, other autoimmune disease, pregnancy or lactation. Source material for PBMCs was 9 to 10 ml fresh peripheral blood. General observations from the study: The model identified upcoming ophthalmopathy a median around 6 months ahead of onset. Ophthalmopathy stood apart from stable hyperthyroidism in a 13 V-J model.

The gene calls are TRBV12-3 or TRBV12-4 and TRBJ2-7, with D possibly TRBD1 on 6 matching bases. The TCR sequence derives from a young woman with Graves' ophthalmopathy. The sample taken for sequencing was blood. The CDR3 sequence: CASSLVSGADRTYEQYF. Written as DNA, the CDR3 is TGTGCCAGCAGTTTAGTAAGTGGGGCCGACAGGACCTACGAGCAGTACTTC.